The sequence of this T cell receptor (beta chain) was determined in a study of control samples from healthy donors and cancer patients. The CDR3 consists of 11 residues. The V and J ends lost 6 bases and 6 bases, in that order; junction bases with no gene match: 3. Per the germline V gene, CDR1 is SQVTM and CDR2 is ANQGSEA. Some clones are missing from TCRdb's copy, which holds only in-frame ones; the method was immunoSEQ multiplex PCR. The sample shows approximately 130,000 clones, more than 75% of them seen only once. This TCR came from a man aged 35-49 years in good health. Sequencing was performed on blood. The chain has TRBV29-1 and TRBJ1-1; 8 nucleotides align to TRBD1. This CDR3 reads CSVTGGPEAFF. DNA of the CDR3: TGCAGCGTAACAGGGGGGCCTGAAGCTTTCTTT.